Listed here are 14 T cell receptor beta chains from one sample, sequenced in a study of OX40 agonist ivuxolimab in advanced cancers. The data were produced by immunoSEQ multiplex PCR, yet TCRdb's version contains in-frame clones alone and is incomplete. The table records around 560 clones, around two thirds of them present only once. The sequencing here drew on CD4+ or CD8+ T cells sorted from blood, taken in a trial of the OX40 agonist ivuxolimab. These receptors originate from an adult with an advanced solid tumor such as melanoma, head and neck, liver or kidney cancer.

This rearrangement joins TRBV11-3 to TRBJ2-7; D is ambiguous. V lost 3 bases and J 2 bases, leaving 11 bases between the germline ends. The CDR3 spans 14 residues. The germline gives CDR1 SGHNT, CDR2 YENEEA. CDR3 coding DNA: TGTGCCAGCAGCTTCAGCAGTCTAGCCTACGAGCAGTACTTC. Encoded protein: CASSFSSLAYEQYF. The variable domain in full, completed from reference TRBV11-3 and TRBJ2-7, reads EAGVVQSPRYKIIEKKQPVAFWCNPISGHNTLYWYLQNLGQGPELLIRYENEEAVDDSQLPKDRFSAERLKGVDSTLKIQPAELGDSAVYLCASSFSSLAYEQYFGPGTRLTVT.

The sample holds one count of this clone. The chain combines TRBV29-1 with TRBJ2-7, with 10 positions matching TRBD2. The CDR3 sequence is 14 residues long. Trimming removed 0 bases from V and 5 bases from J; junction bases left unmatched: 4. Per germline, CDR1 SQVTM and CDR2 ANQGSEA. CDR3 DNA sequence: TGCAGCGTTGAAGAGGGACTAGCGCCGAACGAGCAGTACTTC. Amino acids: CSVEEGLAPNEQYF.

In regard to this clone: The junction shows a germline mismatch at one end, possibly a read error. The chain is built from TRBV6-8 and TRBJ1-3; the D gene is possibly TRBD1 (6 bases). The V gene's germline CDR1 is MNHGY and CDR2 SAAAGT. This CDR3 contains 13 residues. CDR3 in amino acids: CAISTGSGNTIYF. The CDR3 DNA reads TGTGCCATCAGTACAGGGTCTGGAAACACCATATATTTT.

The CDR3 protein is CASTNTGVYNSPLHF. The CDR3 DNA reads as TGTGCCAGTACCAACACAGGAGTTTATAATTCACCCCTCCACTTT. The chain uses TRBV19 and TRBJ1-6, with D possibly TRBD1 on 5 matching bases. With 7 bases removed from V and 4 bases from J, the gap between germline ends came to 14 bases. The CDR3 length is 15 residues. Germline V gives CDR1 LNHDA, CDR2 SQIVND (reference sequence).

The chain couples TRBV30 to TRBJ1-5, with a possible D match to TRBD1 (5 bases). This CDR3 spans 15 amino acids. The germline gives CDR1 GTSNPN, CDR2 SVGIG (reference sequence). V lost 0 bases and J lost 2, with 11 bases in between. The DNA for the CDR3 is TGTGCCTGGAGTGTAGGGGATCTCGGCAATCAGCCCCAGCATTTT. It encodes CAWSVGDLGNQPQHF.

The CDR3 reads CASSLVGRWGEKLFF. The DNA of the CDR3 is TGTGCCAGCAGCTTAGTGGGACGTTGGGGTGAAAAACTGTTTTTT. The chain recombines TRBV7-1 with TRBJ1-4; tentative D call: TRBD1 (5 bases). TRBV7-1 carries the ORF label, with uncertain function. V shed 4 bases and J shed 7 bases, with 16 bases lying between them. There are 15 residues in the CDR3.

This clone was seen only a few times. V gene TRBV6-8 combines with J gene TRBJ1-5; D might be TRBD1 (5 bases). V was trimmed by 6 bases and J by 4 bases, leaving 13 bases between them. Germline loops: CDR1 MNHGY, CDR2 SAAAGT. There are 14 residues in the CDR3. CDR3 sequence (DNA): TGTGCCAGCAGGACCCGGGGCATTAATCAGCCCCAGCATTTT. It yields the protein CASRTRGINQPQHF.

This rearrangement joins TRBV11-3 to TRBJ2-7; D may be TRBD1 (5 bases). Between the trimmed V and J ends, which lost 0 bases and 5 bases, there was a span of 14 bases. The CDR3 length is 15 residues. Germline V CDR1 and CDR2: SGHNT, YENEEA. The CDR3 DNA reads as TGTGCCAGCAGCTTAGATATAGGGGCTGGGAACGAGCAGTACTTC. It is translated as CASSLDIGAGNEQYF. Looking up the rest from reference TRBV11-3 and TRBJ2-7 gives the full variable domain: EAGVVQSPRYKIIEKKQPVAFWCNPISGHNTLYWYLQNLGQGPELLIRYENEEAVDDSQLPKDRFSAERLKGVDSTLKIQPAELGDSAVYLCASSLDIGAGNEQYFGPGTRLTVT.

This clone has a single count. The rearrangement joins TRBV28 to TRBJ1-1; 9 nucleotides line up with TRBD1. The germline V gene has CDR1 MDHEN and CDR2 SYDVKM. This CDR3 contains 14 residues. V was clipped by 5 bases and J by 3 bases; unmatched bases: 4. Here the CDR3 DNA reads TGTGCCAGCAGTGGGGGACAGGGAGACACTGAAGCTTTCTTT. It specifies CASSGGQGDTEAFF.

The chain uses TRBV30 and TRBJ1-6; D gene uncertain. Per the germline V gene, CDR1 is GTSNPN and CDR2 is SVGIG (reference sequence). The V gene lost 4 bases and the J gene lost 10 bases, with 17 bases spanning the gap. This CDR3 is 14 amino acids long. CDR3 protein: CAWKRETESSPLHF. The CDR3 coding sequence is TGTGCCTGGAAGAGGGAGACCGAGTCCTCACCCCTCCACTTT.

This chain links TRBV6-8 with TRBJ1-3; D is ambiguous. Germline values: CDR1 MNHGY, CDR2 SAAAGT. V lost 6 bases, J lost 0 bases, and 12 bases lay in between. The CDR3 totals 15 residues. The CDR3 nucleotides are TGTGCCAGCAGGGTGACGGCGATCTCTGGAAACACCATATATTTT. It is translated as CASRVTAISGNTIYF.

By sample share, this clone is hyperexpanded. This chain joins TRBV6-8 and TRBJ1-1, with D maybe TRBD1 (5 bases). Trimming shortened V by 2 bases and J by 10 bases, and 14 bases separated the two germline ends. CDR3 size: 13 residues. CDR1 and CDR2 from the germline V gene are MNHGY and SAAAGT. CDR3 sequence: CASSYPVEGRAFF. CDR3 nucleotide sequence: TGTGCCAGCAGTTACCCGGTGGAGGGGAGAGCTTTCTTT.

This clone is large (0.1 to 1%). The chain combines TRBV12-5 with TRBJ1-1; 9 nucleotides align to TRBD1. CDR3 length: 15 amino acids. CDR1 and CDR2 from the germline V gene are LGHNT and FRNRAP. CDR3 bases: TGTGCCAGCGGGACAGGGTGGAACATGAACACTGAAGCTTTCTTT. Its protein is CASGTGWNMNTEAFF.

Only a few counts were recorded for this clone. V is TRBV1 and J is TRBJ2-2; no DNA check was done on the table's D call, TRBD2. TRBV1 is classified as a pseudogene. The CDR3 is 16 amino acids. The CDR3 sequence: CASSQSPGPNTGELFF. The CDR3 DNA sequence: TGCGCCAGCAGCCAAAGCCCGGGTCCGAACACCGGGGAGCTGTTTTTT.